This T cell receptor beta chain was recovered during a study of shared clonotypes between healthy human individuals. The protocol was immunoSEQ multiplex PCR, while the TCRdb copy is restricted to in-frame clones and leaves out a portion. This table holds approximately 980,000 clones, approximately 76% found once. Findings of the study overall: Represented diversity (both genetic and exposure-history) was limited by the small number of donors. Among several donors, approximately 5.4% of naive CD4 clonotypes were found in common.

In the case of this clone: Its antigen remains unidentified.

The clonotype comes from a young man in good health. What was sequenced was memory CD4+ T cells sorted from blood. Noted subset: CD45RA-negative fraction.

The chain's CDR3 is CASSPQGSSYEQYF. The CDR3 nucleotides are TGTGCCAGCAGTCCTCAGGGGAGCTCCTACGAGCAGTACTTC. The V call is TRBV7-2, the J call TRBJ2-7; D possibly corresponds to TRBD1 (6 bases). The CDR3 runs to 14 residues. Looked up from germline, CDR1 is SGHTA and CDR2 is FQGNSA. The V gene lost 6 bases and the J gene lost 0 bases, with 12 bases spanning the gap.